This T cell receptor beta chain was identified in a study of blood T cells in healthy people across ages. Looked up from germline, CDR1 is MNHEY and CDR2 is SMNVEV (reference sequence). Unmatched junction bases numbered 6, after V lost 5 bases and J lost 5 bases. The CDR3 has 15 amino acids. A J-beta primer mix and a sample-barcoded 5' primer were used in a second PCR of about 6 to 12 cycles. MiXCR was run by TCRdb on the 5' RACE reads, yielding one entry per CDR3 protein. The sample yields under 750,000 distinct CDR3 sequences, less than 60% seen once. This clonotype was obtained from a man at least 80 years old in good health. The sequencing sample was made of blood. V is TRBV27 and J is TRBJ2-1, with 10 bases identical to TRBD1. CDR3 protein: CASSPGTGVNNEQFF. CDR3 DNA sequence: TGTGCCAGCAGTCCCGGGACAGGGGTTAACAATGAGCAGTTCTTC.